Sequencing of this TCR beta chain was carried out in a study of shared clonotypes between healthy human individuals. Study conclusions and caveats: Despite large depth, sorted-subset datasets appeared incompletely sequenced.

As for this clone: Its antigen is not known.

Naive CD8 isolation took CD45RO-negative cells positively selected for CCR7 and excluded terminally differentiated effector memory CD45RA+ cells. Here immunoSEQ multiplex PCR was the method, and the copy in TCRdb shows in-frame clones only, minus some. This table holds about 2 million clones, around 96% found once. The clonotype comes from a man between 18 and 35 years old in good health. Input material: naive CD8+ T cells sorted from blood.

The CDR3 DNA sequence: TGTGCCACCAGCAGATCACCCTCGACTCTAGCTAACTATGGCTACACCTTC. Protein: CATSRSPSTLANYGYTF. The chain is built from TRBV15 and TRBJ1-2, with D uncertain. Trimming took off 2 bases at V and 0 bases at J, with 16 bases between the two ends. Per germline, CDR1 LNHNV and CDR2 YYDKDF (reference sequence). CDR3 size: 17 residues.